The 11 T cell receptor beta chains in this list originate from one sample, sequenced in a study of T-cell memory formation after mild COVID-19. TCRdb recomputed calls from the 5' RACE reads with MiXCR, one row per CDR3 protein. The sample holds 400,000 to 500,000 distinct CDR3 sequences, less than 25% seen once. The sequenced sample consisted of PBMCs or a T cell subset sorted from them (not recorded which). These TCRs come from an adult woman who had mild COVID-19 (a few samples of this study predate the infection). Cell type and time point are not known.

This clonotype showed up many times. The V call is TRBV20-1, the J call TRBJ2-7; no reliable D call. The V gene's germline CDR1 is DFQATT and CDR2 SNEGSKA (reference sequence). V was shortened by 3 bases and J by 1 base, with 13 bases between the two germline ends. The CDR3 is 14 residues long. CDR3 in amino acids: CSARGSVRSYEQYF. The CDR3 bases are TGCAGTGCTAGGGGCTCGGTCCGTTCCTACGAGCAGTACTTC.

This clonotype has only a few counts. The rearrangement joins TRBV4-1 to TRBJ1-2; no firm D call. V was cut by 2 bases and J by 2 bases, with 12 bases left in between. The CDR3 loop spans 15 amino acids. CDR1 and CDR2 (germline): MGHRA, YSYEKL. The CDR3: CASSQSQVLNYGYTF. The CDR3 DNA sequence: TGCGCCAGCAGCCAATCCCAGGTTCTGAACTATGGCTACACCTTC.

This sequence joins TRBV12-3 or TRBV12-4 and TRBJ2-1; D could derive from TRBD1 or TRBD2 (5 bases each). Trimming removed 5 bases from V and 12 bases from J, with 11 bases in between. CDR3 length equals 11 residues. CDR3 coding DNA: TGTGCCAGCAGTCCCGGGACCAGGCAGTTCTTC. Translated, it gives CASSPGTRQFF.

This clonotype was counted many times. The gene calls are TRBV7-6 and TRBJ1-1; possibly TRBD1 for D (5 bases). V gave up 3 bases and J gave up 5 bases, with 13 bases separating them. CDR3 length: 14 residues. CDR1 and CDR2 (germline): SGHVS, FNYEAQ. CDR3 bases: TGTGCCAGCAGCTTCGGGGGACGGAGAACTGAAGCTTTCTTT. Translating gives CASSFGGRRTEAFF.

The rearrangement joins TRBV4-1 to TRBJ2-2; TRBD1 might be the D (5 bases). CDR1 is MGHRA and CDR2 is YSYEKL in the germline V gene. This CDR3 region has 15 residues. V was pared by 4 bases and J by 6 bases, with 15 bases between. CDR3 protein: CASSPPLTVAGELFF. As DNA, the CDR3 is TGCGCCAGCAGCCCGCCCCTGACAGTCGCCGGGGAGCTGTTTTTT.

The V gene is TRBV20-1, the J gene TRBJ2-5, with TRBD1 identical over 9 bases. Germline V gene sequence: CDR1 DFQATT, CDR2 SNEGSKA (reference sequence). The CDR3 spans 15 residues. The trim removed 7 bases at V and 2 bases at J, leaving 11 bases unmatched. The CDR3 loop is CSDYRGHQGQETQYF. The CDR3 DNA is TGCAGTGACTACAGGGGGCATCAGGGACAAGAGACCCAGTACTTC.

This clonotype was counted between two and nine times. V usage is TRBV18 and J usage is TRBJ1-5; possibly TRBD1 for D (5 bases). V was trimmed by 3 bases and J by 5 bases, leaving 11 bases between them. CDR3 length: 14 residues. Germline V gene lookup returns CDR1 KGHSH and CDR2 LQKENI. Here the CDR3 DNA reads TGTGCCAGCTCACCCCAGGGAGCAGATCAGCCCCAGCATTTT. Its protein is CASSPQGADQPQHF.

J is TRBJ1-5 and V is TRBV30; D is undetermined. CDR1 and CDR2 from the germline V gene are GTSNPN and SVGIG (reference sequence). V gave up 1 base and J gave up 0 bases, with 7 bases separating them. This CDR3 is built from 14 residues. CDR3 protein: CAWSGVYSNQPQHF. In nucleotides, the CDR3 is TGTGCCTGGAGTGGGGTGTATAGCAATCAGCCCCAGCATTTT.

The CDR3: CASSQDRLNTGELFF. The CDR3 DNA reads as TGTGCCAGCAGCCAAGATCGACTTAACACCGGGGAGCTGTTTTTT. The chain employs TRBV3-1 and TRBJ2-2; D gene ambiguous. Trimming pared 0 bases from V and 2 bases from J, leaving 7 bases between. Per the germline V gene, CDR1 is LGHDT and CDR2 is YNNKEL (reference sequence). The CDR3 contains 15 residues.

This clonotype was seen a few times. The V and J genes are TRBV10-3 and TRBJ2-7; 11 positions agree with TRBD2. The CDR3 consists of 19 residues. Unmatched junction bases numbered 15, after V lost 3 bases and J lost 2 bases. CDR1 ENHRY and CDR2 SYGVKD come from the germline V gene. The CDR3 loop is CAISDPRGASGRRPYEQYF. The CDR3, as DNA: TGTGCCATCAGTGATCCCCGGGGGGCTAGCGGGAGGAGGCCCTACGAGCAGTACTTC.

As regards this clonotype: Relative to the germline gene, one junction end is altered; a read error may explain this. The rearrangement joins TRBV7-9 to TRBJ2-7; TRBD1 matches at 8 bases. The CDR3 runs to 12 residues. Germline CDR1 is SEHNR and CDR2 is FQNEAQ (reference sequence). The CDR3: CASQGVAYAQYF. CDR3 nucleotides: TGTGCCTCACAGGGGGTGGCCTACGCGCAGTACTTC.